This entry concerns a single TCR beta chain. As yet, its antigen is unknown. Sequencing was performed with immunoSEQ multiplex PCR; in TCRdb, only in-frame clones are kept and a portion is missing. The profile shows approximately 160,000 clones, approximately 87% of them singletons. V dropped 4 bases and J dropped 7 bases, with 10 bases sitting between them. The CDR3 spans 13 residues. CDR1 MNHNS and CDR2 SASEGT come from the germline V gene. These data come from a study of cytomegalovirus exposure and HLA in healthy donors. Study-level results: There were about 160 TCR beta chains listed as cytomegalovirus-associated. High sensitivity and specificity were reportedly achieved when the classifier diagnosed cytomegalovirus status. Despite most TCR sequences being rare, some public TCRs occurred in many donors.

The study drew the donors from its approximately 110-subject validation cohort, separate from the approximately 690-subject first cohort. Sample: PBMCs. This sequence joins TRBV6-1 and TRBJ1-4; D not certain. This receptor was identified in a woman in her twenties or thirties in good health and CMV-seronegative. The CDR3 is CASSVVFGEKLFF. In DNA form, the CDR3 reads TGTGCCAGCAGTGTTGTGTTTGGTGAAAAACTGTTTTTT.